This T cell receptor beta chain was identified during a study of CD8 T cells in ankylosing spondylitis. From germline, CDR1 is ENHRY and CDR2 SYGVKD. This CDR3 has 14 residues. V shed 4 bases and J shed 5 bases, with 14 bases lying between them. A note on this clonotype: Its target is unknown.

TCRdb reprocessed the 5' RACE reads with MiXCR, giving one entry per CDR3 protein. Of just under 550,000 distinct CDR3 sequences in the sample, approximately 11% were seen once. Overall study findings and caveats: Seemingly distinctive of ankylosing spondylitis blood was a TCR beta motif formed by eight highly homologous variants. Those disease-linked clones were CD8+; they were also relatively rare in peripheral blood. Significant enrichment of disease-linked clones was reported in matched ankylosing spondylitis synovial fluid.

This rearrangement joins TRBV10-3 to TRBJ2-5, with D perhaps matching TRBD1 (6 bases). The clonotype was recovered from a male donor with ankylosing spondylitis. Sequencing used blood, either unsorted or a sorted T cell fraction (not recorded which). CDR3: CAISVSGAGETQYF. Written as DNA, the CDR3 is TGTGCCATCAGTGTTTCAGGGGCCGGGGAGACCCAGTACTTC.